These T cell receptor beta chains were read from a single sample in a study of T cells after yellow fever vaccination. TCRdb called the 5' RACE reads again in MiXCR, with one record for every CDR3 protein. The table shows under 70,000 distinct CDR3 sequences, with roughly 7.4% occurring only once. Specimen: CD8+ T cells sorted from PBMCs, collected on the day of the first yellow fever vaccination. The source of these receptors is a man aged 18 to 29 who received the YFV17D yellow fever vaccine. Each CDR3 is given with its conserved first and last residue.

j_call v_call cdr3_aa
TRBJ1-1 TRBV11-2 CASSLEGPEAFF
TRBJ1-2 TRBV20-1 CSAAVRVANYGYTF
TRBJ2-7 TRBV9 CASSAGLAGAEEQYF
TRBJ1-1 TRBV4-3 CASSQDGSPNTEAFF
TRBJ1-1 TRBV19 CASSMGGPPLNTEAFF
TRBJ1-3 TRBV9 CASSHNAERSGNTIYF
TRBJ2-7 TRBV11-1 CASSSPRDRRGDEQYF
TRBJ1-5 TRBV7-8 CASSLADTNQPQHF
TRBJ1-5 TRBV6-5 CASSHWGNQPQHF
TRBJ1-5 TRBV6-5 CASSNRDSNQPQHF
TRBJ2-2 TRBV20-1 CSAKRGDPGELFF
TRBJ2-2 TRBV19 CASSPQGPTGELFF
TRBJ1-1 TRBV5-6 CASSFGGEAFF
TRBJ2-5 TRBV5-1 CASSLVTGEETQYF
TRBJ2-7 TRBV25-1 CASSEDPRGGTGYWYEQYF
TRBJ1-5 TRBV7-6 CASSLGPGQGNQPQHF
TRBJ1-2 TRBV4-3 CASSQVPGLRYGYTF
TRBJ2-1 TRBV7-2 CASSLSHRTPPYNEQFF
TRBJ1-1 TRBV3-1 CASSQTWPLSGDNTEAFF
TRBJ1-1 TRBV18 CASSPPTGRTTEAFF
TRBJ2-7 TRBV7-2 CASSLMEDYEQYF
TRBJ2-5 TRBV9 CASSADQGLGETQYF
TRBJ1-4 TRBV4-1 CASSQAGGGEKLFF
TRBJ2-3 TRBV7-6 CASTSTASDTDTQYF
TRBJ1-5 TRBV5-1 CASSLGQGEVPQHF
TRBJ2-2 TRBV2 CASLSMGQGGYTGELFF
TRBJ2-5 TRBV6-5 CASRGGQGIQETQYF
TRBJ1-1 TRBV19 CASIAVMNTEAFF
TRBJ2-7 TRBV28 CASSPYRYEQYF
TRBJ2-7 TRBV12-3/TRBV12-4 CASSPGVSAYEQYF
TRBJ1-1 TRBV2 CASSDGARGSDTEAFF
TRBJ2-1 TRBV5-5 CASSLGQGYNEQFF
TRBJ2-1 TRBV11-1 CASSLSGSSSYNEQFF
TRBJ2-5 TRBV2 CASSGIAGVETQYF
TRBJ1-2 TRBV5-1 CASSLRGTANYGYTF
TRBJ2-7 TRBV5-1 CASSPAVLSENEQYF
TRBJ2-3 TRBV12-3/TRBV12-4 CASRTGGPSTDTQYF
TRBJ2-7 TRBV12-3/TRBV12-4 CASRNSGRHHF
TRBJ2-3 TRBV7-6 CASSFRTGKFTDTQYF
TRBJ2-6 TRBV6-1 CPSSSSGANVLTF
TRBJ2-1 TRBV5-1 CASSFARGSRHEQFF
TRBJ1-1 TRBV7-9 CASSLGIRGIFEAFF
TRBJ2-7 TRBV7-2 CASSSGTGTSWEQYF